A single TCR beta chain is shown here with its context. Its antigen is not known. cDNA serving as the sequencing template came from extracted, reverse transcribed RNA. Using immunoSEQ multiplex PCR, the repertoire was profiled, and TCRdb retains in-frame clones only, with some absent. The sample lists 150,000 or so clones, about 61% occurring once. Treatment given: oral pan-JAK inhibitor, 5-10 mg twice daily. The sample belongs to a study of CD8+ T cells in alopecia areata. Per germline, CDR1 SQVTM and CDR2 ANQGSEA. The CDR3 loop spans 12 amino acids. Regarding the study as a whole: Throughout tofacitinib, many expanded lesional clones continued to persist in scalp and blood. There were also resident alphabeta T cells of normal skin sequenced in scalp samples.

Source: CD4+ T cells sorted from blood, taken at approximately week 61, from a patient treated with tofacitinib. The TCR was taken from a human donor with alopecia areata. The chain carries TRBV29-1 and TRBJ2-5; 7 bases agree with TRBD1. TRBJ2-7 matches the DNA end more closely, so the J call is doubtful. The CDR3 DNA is TGCAGCGGCGGACAGGCGGCGTACGAGCAGTACTTC. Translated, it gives CSGGQAAYEQYF.